The 31 T cell receptor beta chains below all came from one sample that was sequenced in a study of blood T cell repertoires in COVID-19. Profiling relied on immunoSEQ multiplex PCR, and the TCRdb table lists in-frame clones only, not all of them. Altogether approximately 270,000 clones are present, about 87% being singletons, with the ten largest covering roughly 4.3%. Sequenced: PBMCs or T cells enriched from blood (not recorded which). The origin of the receptors is a woman in her twenties or thirties with acute COVID-19.

Turning to this clone: A read error may account for a junction end that differs from germline. V gene TRBV7-7 combines with J gene TRBJ2-1; 11 bases are shared with TRBD1. Looked up from germline, CDR1 is SSHAT and CDR2 is FNYEAQ (reference sequence). The CDR3 runs to 17 residues. CDR3 in amino acids: CASSPGAGTGGYNEQFF. The CDR3 DNA follows: TGTGCTAGCAGCCCGGGGGCCGGGACAGGGGGCTACAATGAGCAGTTCTTC.

This chain links TRBV2 with TRBJ2-4; 10 bases are a match to TRBD2. CDR3 length equals 12 residues. Germline V gives CDR1 SNHLY, CDR2 FYNNEI. The V segment lost 5 bases and the J segment 15 bases; nucleotides outside the gene matches: 7. CDR3 loop: CASSHGLAVSYF. The CDR3 DNA reads TGTGCCAGCAGTCACGGACTAGCGGTCTCGTACTTC. The whole variable domain, remainder taken from reference TRBV2 and TRBJ2-4, is EPEVTQTPSHQVTQMGQEVILRCVPISNHLYFYWYRQILGQKVEFLVSFYNNEISEKSEIFDDQFSVERPDGSNFTLKIRSTKLEDSAMYFCASSHGLAVSYFGAGTRLSVL.

Only a few counts were recorded for this clone. The chain employs TRBV6-1 and TRBJ1-1; 7 nucleotides match TRBD1. There are 15 residues in the CDR3. CDR1 and CDR2 from the germline V gene are MNHNS and SASEGT. The V gene end was trimmed by 2 bases and the J gene end by 4 bases; junction bases not matched to a gene: 7. The CDR3 protein is CASSENEAGGTEAFF. The CDR3 nucleotides read TGTGCCAGCAGTGAAAACGAGGCAGGGGGCACTGAAGCTTTCTTT.

This clone was seen only once. The chain uses TRBV16 and TRBJ2-3, with TRBD1 matching 10 bases. CDR3 size: 17 residues. The trim removed 7 bases at V and 4 bases at J, leaving 14 bases unmatched. Germline V gene data show CDR1 as KGHSY and CDR2 as FQNENV. The DNA for the CDR3 is TGTGCCAGCACCGTTCCCCCGACAGGGGGCCTTGCAGATACGCAGTATTTT. It specifies CASTVPPTGGLADTQYF.

The V and J genes are TRBV7-2 and TRBJ2-3; D perhaps matches TRBD2 (5 bases). Germline values: CDR1 SGHTA, CDR2 FQGNSA. This CDR3 region has 18 residues. Trimming took 4 bases from V and 2 from J, leaving 22 bases between them. CDR3 sequence reads: CASSSEVPAVRFTDTQYF. Written as DNA, the CDR3 is TGTGCCAGCAGCTCCGAAGTTCCAGCGGTTCGTTTCACAGATACGCAGTATTTT. Drawing the rest from reference TRBV7-2 and TRBJ2-3, the complete variable domain is GAGVSQSPSNKVTEKGKDVELRCDPISGHTALYWYRQSLGQGLEFLIYFQGNSAPDKSGLPSDRFSAERTGGSVSTLTIQRTQQEDSAVYLCASSSEVPAVRFTDTQYFGPGTRLTVL.

The V gene is TRBV28, the J gene TRBJ2-7; the D is unclear. Trimming removed 4 bases from V and 3 bases from J, with 16 bases in between. This CDR3 has 15 amino acids. Germline loops: CDR1 MDHEN, CDR2 SYDVKM. The CDR3 spells CASSSDTKHSYEQYF. DNA for the CDR3: TGTGCCAGCAGTTCTGACACAAAGCATAGCTACGAGCAGTACTTC.

The J gene is TRBJ2-1, the V gene TRBV5-4; no reliable D call. Germline-derived CDR1 and CDR2 are SGHNT and YYREEE (reference sequence). The V end was cut by 0 bases, the J end by 2 bases, with 6 bases between. This CDR3 has 14 residues. The CDR3 loop is CASSLGSTYNEQFF. CDR3 DNA: TGTGCCAGCAGCTTGGGCAGTACCTACAATGAGCAGTTCTTC.

This clone occurred once. This chain uses TRBV27 with TRBJ2-3; no reliable D call. The CDR3 sequence is 15 residues long. CDR1 is MNHEY, CDR2 SMNVEV, per germline (reference sequence). V lost 0 bases and J 2 bases, leaving 9 bases between the germline ends. The CDR3 DNA reads TGTGCCAGCAGTTTATCGTTACAAAACACAGATACGCAGTATTTT. Protein: CASSLSLQNTDTQYF.

The gene calls are TRBV9 and TRBJ1-6, with unresolved D. This CDR3 has 14 amino acids. Germline V CDR1 and CDR2: SGDLS, YYNGEE. With 0 bases removed from V and 10 bases from J, the gap between germline ends came to 11 bases. The CDR3 protein is CASSVDPSGSPLHF. The CDR3 coding sequence is TGTGCCAGCAGCGTAGACCCGTCCGGGTCACCCCTCCACTTT.

This clone was seen repeatedly, ten times or more. The V and J genes are TRBV19 and TRBJ1-5, with D unclear. The V gene's germline CDR1 is LNHDA and CDR2 SQIVND (reference sequence). The CDR3 sequence is 13 residues long. V was cut by 5 bases and J by 2 bases, with 7 bases left in between. Here the CDR3 reads CASSYEGNQPQHF. The CDR3 DNA follows: TGTGCCAGTAGTTATGAGGGCAATCAGCCCCAGCATTTT.

The rearrangement uses TRBV28 and TRBJ2-5; 10 bases are a match to TRBD1. Germline trimming cut 2 bases from V and 1 base from J; bases unmatched to any gene: 1. CDR3 length equals 15 residues. CDR1 and CDR2 from the germline V gene are MDHEN and SYDVKM. CDR3 DNA: TGTGCCAGCAGTTTAGACAGGGGGCTCCAAGAGACCCAGTACTTC. This codes for CASSLDRGLQETQYF. The full variable domain, its missing parts supplied by reference TRBV28 and TRBJ2-5, is DVKVTQSSRYLVKRTGEKVFLECVQDMDHENMFWYRQDPGLGLRLIYFSYDVKMKEKGDIPEGYSVSREKKERFSLILESASTNQTSMYLCASSLDRGLQETQYFGPGTRLLVL.

J is TRBJ2-6 and V is TRBV5-4; 10 bases fit TRBD2. V was pared by 1 base and J by 1 base, with 8 bases of the junction left unmatched. Germline V gene data show CDR1 as SGHNT and CDR2 as YYREEE (reference sequence). The CDR3 extends over 19 amino acids. The CDR3 is CASSLTASGGKSGANVLTF. The DNA for the CDR3 is TGTGCCAGCAGCTTGACGGCTAGCGGGGGCAAGTCTGGGGCCAACGTCCTGACTTTC.

The V call is TRBV5-1, the J call TRBJ2-2, with D possibly being TRBD1 (7 bases). The germline V gene encodes CDR1 SGHRS and CDR2 YFSETQ. The CDR3 consists of 16 residues. The ends were cut back, 0 bases at V and 4 bases at J, with 13 bases in the middle. CDR3 nucleotide sequence: TGCGCCAGCAGCTTGGGGAGGGACAGACTCACCGGGGAGCTGTTTTTT. This sequence encodes CASSLGRDRLTGELFF.

This sequence joins TRBV27 and TRBJ1-6, with D possibly matching TRBD1 (5 bases). V dropped 5 bases and J dropped 9 bases, with 14 bases sitting between them. The CDR3 contains 14 residues. Germline CDR1 and CDR2: MNHEY and SMNVEV (reference sequence). As DNA, the CDR3 is TGTGCCAGCAGTGTGGGGGGGGTAGGTTCACCCCTCCACTTT. Protein sequence: CASSVGGVGSPLHF.

The chain is built from TRBV30 and TRBJ2-2, with D possibly being TRBD1 (7 bases). From germline, CDR1 is GTSNPN and CDR2 SVGIG (reference sequence). The CDR3 contains 14 residues. Deletions cut 2 bases from V and 5 bases from J, with 12 bases between. The CDR3 bases are TGTGCCTGGAGTTACAGGGGAGGTACCGGGGAGCTGTTTTTT. The encoded protein is CAWSYRGGTGELFF.

This chain uses TRBV12-3 or TRBV12-4 with TRBJ1-1, with TRBD1 as a possible D gene (6 bases). CDR3 length: 13 amino acids. The V gene lost 6 bases and the J gene lost 6 bases, with 14 bases spanning the gap. The CDR3 here is CASRTTGSSEAFF. The CDR3 DNA follows: TGTGCCAGCAGAACCACAGGGTCGTCTGAAGCTTTCTTT.

The gene calls are TRBV19 and TRBJ1-6; D may be TRBD1 (6 bases). CDR3 length equals 14 residues. CDR1 LNHDA and CDR2 SQIVND come from the germline V gene (reference sequence). V lost 3 bases, J lost 5 bases, and 8 bases lay in between. CDR3 coding DNA: TGTGCCAGTAGTATCGGACAGCATAATTCACCCCTCCACTTT. Protein: CASSIGQHNSPLHF.

This chain links TRBV7-2 with TRBJ2-2; D might be TRBD2 (5 bases). CDR1 is SGHTA and CDR2 is FQGNSA in the germline V gene. The CDR3 totals 16 residues. Trimming left V 1 base short and J 1 base short, with 10 bases between. CDR3 nucleotides: TGTGCCAGCAGCTTAGAGGCGGGTCGGAACACCGGGGAGCTGTTTTTT. Amino acids: CASSLEAGRNTGELFF.

This sequence joins TRBV5-5 and TRBJ1-6; TRBD1 might be the D (5 bases). Between the trimmed V and J ends, which lost 0 bases and 4 bases, there was a span of 14 bases. The CDR3 is made up of 17 amino acids. Germline V gene data show CDR1 as SGHKS and CDR2 as YYEKEE (reference sequence). The CDR3 sequence: CASSLVRVGNYNSPLHF. CDR3 DNA: TGTGCCAGCAGCTTGGTCAGGGTGGGAAATTATAATTCACCCCTCCACTTT.

The chain combines TRBV7-2 with TRBJ2-1; 7 bases are a match to TRBD1. The V gene's germline CDR1 is SGHTA and CDR2 FQGNSA. The CDR3 is 14 residues long. V shed 5 bases, J shed 1 base, and the junction held 2 bases outside the gene matches. The CDR3 reads CASSGGQSYNEQFF. CDR3 nucleotides: TGTGCCAGCAGCGGGGGACAGTCCTACAATGAGCAGTTCTTC.

This chain uses TRBV3-1 (or the pseudogene TRBV3-2) with TRBJ1-6; tentative D call: TRBD1 (6 bases). Per germline, CDR1 LGHDT and CDR2 YNNKEL (reference sequence). Trimming stripped 0 bases from V and 4 bases from J, with 13 bases between. The CDR3 has 17 amino acids. The CDR3 DNA reads as TGTGCCAGCAGCCAAGATCTAGGGGGGGGGTATAATTCACCCCTCCACTTT. This codes for CASSQDLGGGYNSPLHF.

This chain uses TRBV4-1 with TRBJ2-3, with TRBD2 matching 8 bases. V trimming: 3 bases; J trimming: 2 bases; junction bases outside the gene matches: 10. The CDR3 runs to 17 residues. Germline V gives CDR1 MGHRA, CDR2 YSYEKL. CDR3 sequence reads: CASSHPLAGRVTDTQYF. The DNA for the CDR3 is TGCGCCAGCAGCCATCCGTTAGCGGGACGTGTCACAGATACGCAGTATTTT.

Here the CDR3 DNA reads TGTGCCAGTAGACAGAGGGACAGGGGTACAGATACGCAGTATTTT. Protein: CASRQRDRGTDTQYF. V is TRBV19 and J is TRBJ2-3; 10 bases map to TRBD1. J was trimmed by 3 bases and V by 6 bases; bases with no gene match: 6. The CDR3 covers 15 residues. Looked up from germline, CDR1 is LNHDA and CDR2 is SQIVND (reference sequence).

This clone was picked up one time. The chain has TRBV6-5 and TRBJ1-5; D is unclear. Germline loops: CDR1 MNHEY, CDR2 SVGAGI. V was pared by 6 bases and J by 3 bases, with 15 bases between. This CDR3 has 15 amino acids. Here the CDR3 DNA reads TGTGCCAGCAGCCCCGGCCCAGCGGTCAATCAGCCCCAGCATTTT. Amino acid sequence: CASSPGPAVNQPQHF.

The gene calls are TRBV5-1 and TRBJ2-3; 8 bases align to TRBD2. There are 15 residues in the CDR3. CDR1 SGHRS and CDR2 YFSETQ come from the germline V gene. Germline trimming cut 4 bases from V and 4 bases from J; bases unmatched to any gene: 8. The CDR3 here is CASSPRREDADTQYF. In DNA form, the CDR3 reads TGCGCCAGCAGCCCCCGGCGGGAGGACGCAGATACGCAGTATTTT.

Worth noting for this clone: The sample carries other DNA sequences with the same CDR3. This chain links TRBV27 with TRBJ2-5, with D possibly TRBD2 on 6 matching bases. This CDR3 region has 14 residues. Germline V CDR1 and CDR2: MNHEY, SMNVEV (reference sequence). Trimming took off 3 bases at V and 2 bases at J, with 10 bases between the two ends. The CDR3 is CASSFRDSQETQYF. The CDR3 coding sequence is TGTGCCAGCAGTTTCCGGGACTCGCAAGAGACCCAGTACTTC.

This chain links TRBV28 with TRBJ2-2; 7 bases are shared with TRBD1. V lost 2 bases, J lost 5 bases, and 8 bases stayed unmatched. The CDR3 has 16 residues. Per germline, CDR1 MDHEN and CDR2 SYDVKM. CDR3 sequence reads: CASSLGNRGSTGELFF. As DNA, the CDR3 is TGTGCCAGCAGTTTAGGGAACAGGGGTAGTACCGGGGAGCTGTTTTTT. The full variable domain, its missing parts supplied by reference TRBV28 and TRBJ2-2, is DVKVTQSSRYLVKRTGEKVFLECVQDMDHENMFWYRQDPGLGLRLIYFSYDVKMKEKGDIPEGYSVSREKKERFSLILESASTNQTSMYLCASSLGNRGSTGELFFGEGSRLTVL.

The chain combines TRBV30 with TRBJ2-2; D possibly corresponds to TRBD2 (5 bases). Germline-derived CDR1 and CDR2 are GTSNPN and SVGIG (reference sequence). Trimming left V 4 bases short and J 3 bases short, with 9 bases between. This CDR3 is 13 amino acids long. CDR3 protein: CAWNPGDTGELFF. The CDR3 DNA reads as TGTGCCTGGAACCCCGGGGACACCGGGGAGCTGTTTTTT.

The V and J genes are TRBV3-1 (or the pseudogene TRBV3-2) and TRBJ2-7; 9 bases fit TRBD2. The CDR3 is made up of 15 amino acids. CDR1 and CDR2 (germline): LGHDT, YNNKEL (reference sequence). J lost 0 bases, V lost 4 bases, and 4 bases had no gene match. The chain's CDR3 is CASSPASGNSYEQYF. The CDR3, as DNA: TGTGCCAGCAGCCCCGCTAGCGGGAACTCCTACGAGCAGTACTTC.

This chain links TRBV10-3 with TRBJ2-1, with 8 bases identical to TRBD2. Looked up from germline, CDR1 is ENHRY and CDR2 is SYGVKD. Trimming cost V 9 bases and J 0 bases; bases outside gene matches: 19. The CDR3 has 19 amino acids. The CDR3 coding sequence is TGTGCCATTGGAAGGACTAGCATCGCCCAAAAAAGCTCCTACAATGAGCAGTTCTTC. The encoded protein is CAIGRTSIAQKSSYNEQFF.

This chain joins TRBV6-5 and TRBJ2-3, with 10 positions matching TRBD2. V shed 6 bases and J 3 bases; nucleotides not matched to a gene: 6. The CDR3 runs 15 residues. CDR1 is MNHEY and CDR2 is SVGAGI in the germline V gene. CDR3 amino acids: CASRTLAGETDTQYF. CDR3 bases: TGTGCCAGCAGGACCCTAGCGGGAGAAACAGATACGCAGTATTTT.